The table lists the clone carrying this T cell receptor (beta chain) with a few counts. The antigen remains undetermined. This CDR3 contains 17 residues. Trimming stripped 3 bases from V and 0 bases from J, with 15 bases between. These data come from a study of metastatic and nonmetastatic thyroid tumors. Study background: Patients with malignant and benign thyroid disease provided blood and tumor or nodule tissue, whose repertoires were compared.

In the original workflow: Using the CDR3 differences seen across clinicopathological groups, the authors built a distant-metastasis classifier for papillary thyroid cancer, which was meant to discriminate distant-metastatic patients. TCRdb re-called clones from the PCR reads using MiXCR. These V and J calls are TCRdb output, not the study's own analysis. The sample contains about 15,000 clones, roughly 29% of which appear only once. Findings of the study overall: Benign nodules reportedly had significantly lower TCR beta diversity than malignant thyroid tumors in blood and tumor.

Among the patients, none had received any treatment before thyroid surgery. The sample was tumor tissue. The TCR sequence derives from a male donor with papillary thyroid cancer or a benign thyroid nodule (not recorded which). Some clones in this sample may be carry-over from other donors' samples. This chain joins TRBV12-3 or TRBV12-4 and TRBJ1-3, with no clear D. CDR3 nucleotides: TGTGCCAGCAGTTTTTTCGGTAGCATAGACTCTGGAAACACCATATATTTT. Its translation: CASSFFGSIDSGNTIYF.